These T cell receptor beta chains were read from a single sample in a study of T cells in Graves' hyperthyroidism and ophthalmopathy. Via MiXCR, TCRdb re-called the multiplex PCR reads, giving one row per CDR3 protein. The data show a few hundred thousand distinct CDR3 sequences, roughly 25% seen once. The material sequenced was blood. These receptors were taken from a man aged 50-60 years with Graves' hyperthyroidism. Each CDR3 is given with its conserved first and last residue. D genes are given only for firm matches. Clone size appears in some rows only: once, few, many, or a class for an expanded clone.

v_gene	j_gene	abundance	d_gene	CDR3nt	CDR3aa
TRBV2	TRBJ2-2	NA	NA	TGTGCCAGCAGTAGGACAGAGAACACCGGGGAGCTGTTTTTT	CASSRTENTGELFF
TRBV5-1	TRBJ2-7	NA	TRBD2	TGCGCCAGCAGCGATACTAGCGGGAGAGTCTACGAGCAGTACTTC	CASSDTSGRVYEQYF
TRBV20-1	TRBJ2-1	few	TRBD2	TGCAGTGCCCGAAGCGGGGGTGTGAGTGAGCAGTTCTTC	CSARSGGVSEQFF
TRBV12-3/TRBV12-4	TRBJ1-5	NA	NA	TGTGCCAGCACTAAGGACAGCGTCAATCAGCCCCAGCATTTT	CASTKDSVNQPQHF
TRBV2	TRBJ1-2	NA	NA	TGTGCCAGCATCGACGGACCCAAGAGTGGCTACACCTTC	CASIDGPKSGYTF
TRBV5-1	TRBJ2-3	NA	TRBD2	TGTGCCAGCAGCTCTGCGGGAGTACGTACGCAGTATTTT	CASSSAGVRTQYF
TRBV7-8	TRBJ2-3	few	TRBD1	TGTGCCAGCGGCCGAGACAGGGGCACAGATACGCAGTATTTT	CASGRDRGTDTQYF
TRBV7-9	TRBJ2-7	NA	TRBD1	TGTGCCAGCAGCCGGGACAGGGAGGGAGAGCAGTACTTC	CASSRDREGEQYF
TRBV27	TRBJ2-1	many	NA	TGTGCCAGCAGTTTAGTGGACTCCACCTACAATGAGCAGTTCTTC	CASSLVDSTYNEQFF
TRBV12-3/TRBV12-4	TRBJ1-2	NA	NA	TGTGCCAGCAACTCGGAGGATGGAGAAGATAACTATGGCTACACCTTC	CASNSEDGEDNYGYTF
TRBV3-1	TRBJ2-7	few	NA	TGTGCCAGCAGCCAGTCGAGGGAGCAGTACTTC	CASSQSREQYF
TRBV2	TRBJ1-5	many	NA	TGTGCCAGCAGTGAATTCGGACGGGGCGGTCAGCCCCAGCATTTT	CASSEFGRGGQPQHF
TRBV7-3	TRBJ2-7	many	NA	TGTGCCAGTCGGGGCGGCAGCTACTCCTACGAGCAGTACTTC	CASRGGSYSYEQYF
TRBV18	TRBJ2-2	NA	TRBD1	TGTGCCAGCGAAAGACAGGGGAACACCGGGGAGCTGTTTTTT	CASERQGNTGELFF
TRBV2	TRBJ2-3	many	NA	TGTGCCAGCAGTGAAGGGGGCCTAATATCATGGTATTTT	CASSEGGLISWYF
TRBV5-1	TRBJ2-7	NA	NA	TGCGCCAGCAGCTTGGTTGAAGGGAGGAGAGGGGAGCAGTACTTC	CASSLVEGRRGEQYF
TRBV29-1	TRBJ2-4	NA	NA	TGCAGCTCGAGGGGGGCCGCCGGGAACATTCAGTACTTC	CSSRGAAGNIQYF
TRBV20-1	TRBJ1-6	NA	NA	TGCAGTGCTAGAAGGGGGGAGCATAATTCACCCCTCCACTTT	CSARRGEHNSPLHF
TRBV2	TRBJ2-3	many	NA	TGTGCCAGCAGTGATCCCGTCGGGGATACGCAGTATTTT	CASSDPVGDTQYF
TRBV6-1	TRBJ2-3	few	NA	TGTGCCAGCAGAAATGGCGTACCCACAGATACGCAGTATTTT	CASRNGVPTDTQYF
TRBV6-2/TRBV6-3	TRBJ2-7	NA	NA	TGTGCCAGCAGTTACTCTTCGCTAATCAGAGCCTACGAGCAGTACTTC	CASSYSSLIRAYEQYF
TRBV7-2	TRBJ2-1	few	NA	TGTGCCAGCAGCTTACGTAGGGGTCAGGGGCAGTTCTTC	CASSLRRGQGQFF
TRBV9	TRBJ2-6	NA	NA	TGTGCCAGCAGCGCCGGGTCTGGGGCCAACGTCCTGACTTTC	CASSAGSGANVLTF
TRBV24-1	TRBJ2-7	few	NA	TGTGCCACCAGTGATTTGCTAAGGACAGAGACCTACGAGCAGTACTTC	CATSDLLRTETYEQYF
TRBV6-5	TRBJ2-1	NA	TRBD1	TGTGCCAGCAGTTACTCTTCCGGACAGGGAGGTAATGCGCAGTTCTTC	CASSYSSGQGGNAQFF